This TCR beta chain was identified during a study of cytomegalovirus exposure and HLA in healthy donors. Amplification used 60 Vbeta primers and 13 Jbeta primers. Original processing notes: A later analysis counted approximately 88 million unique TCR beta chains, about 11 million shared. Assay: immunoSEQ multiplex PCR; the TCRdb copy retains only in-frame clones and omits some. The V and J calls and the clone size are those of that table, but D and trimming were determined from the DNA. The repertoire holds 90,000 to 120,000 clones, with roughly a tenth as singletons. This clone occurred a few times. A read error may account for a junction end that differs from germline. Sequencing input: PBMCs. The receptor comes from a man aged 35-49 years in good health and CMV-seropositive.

CDR3 sequence: CAGRIASGSGEQFF. CDR3 sequence (DNA): TGTGCCGGCAGGATCGCTAGCGGGAGCGGAGAGCAGTTCTTC. The chain uses TRBV7-3 and TRBJ2-1; 10 bases map to TRBD2. The CDR3 contains 14 residues. Germline assignment: CDR1 SGHTA and CDR2 FQGTGA.